The TCR beta chain under discussion was sequenced for a study of shared clonotypes between healthy human individuals. Regarding the study as a whole: A handful of donors showed sharing of approximately 5% of naive CD4 clonotypes.

Using immunoSEQ multiplex PCR, the repertoire was profiled, and TCRdb retains in-frame clones only, with some absent. Counted here are millions of clones, over 90% occurring once; the ten biggest clones make up 0.39%. This CDR3 region has 14 residues. V was pared by 2 bases and J by 8 bases, with 12 bases between. CDR1 is KGHSH, CDR2 LQKENI, per germline. About this clone: Its antigen is currently unknown.

The J gene is TRBJ1-4, the V gene TRBV18, with D hard to call. The TCR was taken from a man in his late teens or twenties in good health. Some clones in this sample may be carry-over from other donors' samples. The sequenced sample consisted of naive CD4+ T cells from PBMCs. Subset denoted: CD45RA+ positively selected. The CDR3 DNA sequence: TGTGCCAGCTCACCAGGGCCCCTCGGGGAAAAACTGTTTTTT. Translation: CASSPGPLGEKLFF.